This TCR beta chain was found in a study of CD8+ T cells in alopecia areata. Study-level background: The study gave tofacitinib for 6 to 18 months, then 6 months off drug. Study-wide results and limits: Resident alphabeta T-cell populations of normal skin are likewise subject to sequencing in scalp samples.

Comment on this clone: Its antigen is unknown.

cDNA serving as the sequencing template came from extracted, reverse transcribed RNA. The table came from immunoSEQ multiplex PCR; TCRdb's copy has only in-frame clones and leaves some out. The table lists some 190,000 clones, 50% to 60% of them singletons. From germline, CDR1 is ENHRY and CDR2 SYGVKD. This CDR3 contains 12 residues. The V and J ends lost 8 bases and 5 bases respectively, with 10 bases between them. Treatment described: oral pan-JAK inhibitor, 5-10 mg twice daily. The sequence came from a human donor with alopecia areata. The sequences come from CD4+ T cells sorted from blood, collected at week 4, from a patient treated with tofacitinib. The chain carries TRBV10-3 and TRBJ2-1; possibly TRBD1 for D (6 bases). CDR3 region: CAIGKGDNEQFF. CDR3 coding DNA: TGTGCCATCGGGAAGGGGGACAATGAGCAGTTCTTC.